The clone carrying this TCR beta chain was seen a few times. The data stem from a study of identical twins. TCRdb ran MiXCR on the 5' RACE reads and lists one entry per CDR3 protein. The sample has around 490,000 distinct CDR3 sequences; 20% to 25% are singletons. Separately, the same data were catalogued under a study of yellow fever vaccine responses in identical twins.

The sample comprised CD4+ T cells sorted from blood. The clonotype originates from a woman aged 18-30 years in good health.

This CDR3 is CASSEPGQGRTEAFF. Written as DNA, the CDR3 is TGTGCCAGCAGTGAACCGGGACAGGGTAGGACTGAAGCTTTCTTT. The V gene is TRBV6-1, the J gene TRBJ1-1; 9 nucleotides align to TRBD1. The CDR3 extends over 15 amino acids. Looked up from germline, CDR1 is MNHNS and CDR2 is SASEGT. V was pared by 2 bases and J by 5 bases, with 6 bases of the junction left unmatched.